This TCR beta chain is drawn from a study of post-analysis software for immune sequencing data. Across the whole study: Secondary progressive, relapsing-remitting and progressive-relapsing multiple sclerosis were among the included disease courses.

Concerning this clonotype: Its antigen is undetermined.

This CDR3 contains 15 residues. The germline V gene has CDR1 MDHEN and CDR2 SYDVKM. Trimming shortened V by 4 bases and J by 2 bases, and 12 bases separated the two germline ends. Unique molecular identifiers were carried by the TCR beta cDNA libraries. TCRdb fed the PCR reads into MiXCR, producing one record per CDR3 protein. The table records hundreds of thousands of distinct CDR3 sequences, 45% of them present only once. Study-wide findings and caveats: With TRBV5-6, TRBV5-1 and TRBV20-1 included, about five TRBV segments were more frequent in patients than in controls. Strong same-batch co-clustering of samples appeared with F measure clustering.

This sequence originates from a girl aged 10 to 17 with multiple sclerosis. The specimen sequenced was blood. The rearrangement uses TRBV28 and TRBJ2-1, with TRBD2 as a possible D gene (6 bases). The CDR3 sequence: CASSSGTLAYNEQFF. The DNA of the CDR3 is TGTGCCAGCAGTTCTGGGACTTTGGCCTACAATGAGCAGTTCTTC.